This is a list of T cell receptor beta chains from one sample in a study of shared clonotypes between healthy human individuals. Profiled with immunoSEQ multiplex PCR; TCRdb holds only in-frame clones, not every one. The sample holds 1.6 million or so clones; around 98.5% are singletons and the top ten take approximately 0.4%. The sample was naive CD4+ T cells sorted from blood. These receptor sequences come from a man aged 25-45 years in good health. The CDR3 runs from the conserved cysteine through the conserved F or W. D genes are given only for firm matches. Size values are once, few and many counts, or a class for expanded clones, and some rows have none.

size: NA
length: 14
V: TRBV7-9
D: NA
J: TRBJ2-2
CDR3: CASSDTRITGELFF
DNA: TGTGCCAGCAGCGACACCCGAATCACCGGGGAGCTGTTTTTT

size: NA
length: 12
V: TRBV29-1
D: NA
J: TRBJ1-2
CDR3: CSGQAYDYGYTF
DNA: TGCAGCGGACAAGCCTACGACTATGGCTACACCTTC

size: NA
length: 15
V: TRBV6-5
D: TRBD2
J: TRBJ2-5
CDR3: CASSFSGRGQETQYF
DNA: TGTGCCAGCAGTTTTAGCGGGAGAGGGCAAGAGACCCAGTACTTC

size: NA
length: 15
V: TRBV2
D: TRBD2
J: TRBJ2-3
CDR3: CASRRLAGATDTQYF
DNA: TGTGCCAGCAGGCGGCTAGCGGGAGCGACAGATACGCAGTATTTT

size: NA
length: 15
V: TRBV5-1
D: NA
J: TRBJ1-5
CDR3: CASSFAGLSNQPQHF
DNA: TGCGCCAGCAGCTTCGCGGGATTGAGCAATCAGCCCCAGCATTTT

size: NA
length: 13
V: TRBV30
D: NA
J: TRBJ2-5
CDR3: CAWSDAKQETQYF
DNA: TGTGCCTGGAGTGACGCGAAACAAGAGACCCAGTACTTC

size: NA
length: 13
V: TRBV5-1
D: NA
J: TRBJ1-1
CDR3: CASSMRGNTEAFF
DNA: TGCGCCAGCAGCATGCGGGGGAACACTGAAGCTTTCTTT

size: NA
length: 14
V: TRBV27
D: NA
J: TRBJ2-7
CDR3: CASSLAPGFYEQYF
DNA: TGTGCCAGCAGTTTAGCCCCAGGGTTCTACGAGCAGTACTTC

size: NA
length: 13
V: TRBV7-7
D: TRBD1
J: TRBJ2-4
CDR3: CARITGGDNIQYF
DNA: TGTGCCAGGATCACAGGGGGAGACAACATTCAGTACTTC

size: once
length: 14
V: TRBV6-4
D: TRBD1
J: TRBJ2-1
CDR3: CASSLGTGGIPEFF
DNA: TGTGCCAGTTCCCTCGGGACAGGGGGCATTCCGGAGTTCTTC

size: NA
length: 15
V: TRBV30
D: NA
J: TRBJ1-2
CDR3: CAWSVLGTSYYGYTF
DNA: TGTGCCTGGAGTGTACTGGGGACTTCCTACTATGGCTACACCTTC

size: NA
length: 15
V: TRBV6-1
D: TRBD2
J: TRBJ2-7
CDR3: CASSEARLAGSEQYF
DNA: TGTGCCAGCAGTGAAGCGAGACTAGCGGGAAGCGAGCAGTACTTC

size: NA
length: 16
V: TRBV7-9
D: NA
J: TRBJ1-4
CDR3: CASSLVGPGRNEKLFF
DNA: TGTGCCAGCAGCTTAGTAGGTCCAGGGAGAAATGAAAAACTGTTTTTT

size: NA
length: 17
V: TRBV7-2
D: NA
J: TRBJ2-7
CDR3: CASSLVGTKLISYEQYF
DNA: TGTGCCAGCAGCCTTGTGGGGACCAAGCTTATTTCCTACGAGCAGTACTTC

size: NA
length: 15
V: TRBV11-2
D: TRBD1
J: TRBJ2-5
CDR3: CASSLVTGGLETQYF
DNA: TGTGCCAGCAGCTTAGTGACAGGGGGCCTAGAGACCCAGTACTTC

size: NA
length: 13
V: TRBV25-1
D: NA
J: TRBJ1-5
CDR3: CASSEPGKQPQHF
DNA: TGTGCCAGCAGTGAACCCGGGAAGCAGCCCCAGCATTTT

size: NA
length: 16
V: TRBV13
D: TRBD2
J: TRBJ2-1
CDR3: CASSGLAGVSYNEQFF
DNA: TGTGCCAGCAGTGGCCTAGCGGGAGTTTCCTACAATGAGCAGTTCTTC

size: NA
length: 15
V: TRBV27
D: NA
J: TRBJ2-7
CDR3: CASSGLADISYEQYF
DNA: TGTGCCAGCAGTGGGTTAGCGGATATATCCTACGAGCAGTACTTC

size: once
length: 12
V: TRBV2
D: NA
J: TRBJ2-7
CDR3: CASTTESIEQYF
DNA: TGTGCCAGCACCACGGAGTCGATCGAGCAGTACTTC

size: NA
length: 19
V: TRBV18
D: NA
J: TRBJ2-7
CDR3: CASSPTGGRAGHFSYEQYF
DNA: TGTGCCAGCTCACCCACAGGGGGGAGAGCGGGGCACTTCTCCTACGAGCAGTACTTC

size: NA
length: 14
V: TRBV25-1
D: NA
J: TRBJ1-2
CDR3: CASRNDGRNYGYTF
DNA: TGTGCCAGCAGAAACGACGGACGTAACTATGGCTACACCTTC

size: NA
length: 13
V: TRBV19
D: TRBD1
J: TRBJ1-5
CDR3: CASSTTGNQPQHF
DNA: TGTGCCAGTAGTACGACAGGGAATCAGCCCCAGCATTTT

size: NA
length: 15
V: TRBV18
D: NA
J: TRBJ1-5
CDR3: CASSRNRGSNQPQHF
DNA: TGTGCCAGCTCACGAAACCGGGGGTCCAATCAGCCCCAGCATTTT

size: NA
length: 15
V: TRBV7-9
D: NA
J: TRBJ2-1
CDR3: CASSSRGSSYNEQFF
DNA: TGTGCCAGCAGCTCCCGGGGTAGCTCCTACAATGAGCAGTTCTTC

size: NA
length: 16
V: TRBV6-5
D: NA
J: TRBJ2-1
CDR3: CASSYSVEVWYNEQFF
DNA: TGTGCCAGCAGTTACTCTGTGGAGGTATGGTACAATGAGCAGTTCTTC

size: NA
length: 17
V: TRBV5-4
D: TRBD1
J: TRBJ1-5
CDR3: CASSLKRDRGSNQPQHF
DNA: TGTGCCAGCAGCTTAAAACGGGACAGGGGGAGCAATCAGCCCCAGCATTTT

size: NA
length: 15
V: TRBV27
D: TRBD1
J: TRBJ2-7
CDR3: CASSFDGTGVYEQYF
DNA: TGTGCCAGCAGTTTTGACGGGACAGGGGTGTACGAGCAGTACTTC

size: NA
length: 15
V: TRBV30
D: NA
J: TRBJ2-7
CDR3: CAWSASWLGPGEQYF
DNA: TGTGCCTGGAGTGCTTCTTGGCTCGGGCCAGGCGAGCAGTACTTC

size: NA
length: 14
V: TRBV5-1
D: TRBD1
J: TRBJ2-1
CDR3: CASSFRDRYNEQFF
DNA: TGCGCCAGCAGCTTCCGGGACAGATACAATGAGCAGTTCTTC

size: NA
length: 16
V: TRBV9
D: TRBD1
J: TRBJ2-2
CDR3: CASSVLDRVNTGELFF
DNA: TGTGCCAGCAGCGTACTAGACAGGGTAAACACCGGGGAGCTGTTTTTT

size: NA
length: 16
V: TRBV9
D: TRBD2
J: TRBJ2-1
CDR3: CASSVGAGGLYNEQFF
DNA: TGTGCCAGCAGCGTAGGGGCGGGAGGGTTATACAATGAGCAGTTCTTC

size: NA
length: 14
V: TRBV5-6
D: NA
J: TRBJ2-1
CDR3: CASGTRDRNNEQFF
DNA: TGTGCCAGCGGAACCCGGGACCGAAACAATGAGCAGTTCTTC

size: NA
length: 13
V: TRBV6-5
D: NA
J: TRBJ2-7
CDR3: CASSYGVLYEQYF
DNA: TGTGCCAGCAGTTATGGTGTACTCTACGAGCAGTACTTC

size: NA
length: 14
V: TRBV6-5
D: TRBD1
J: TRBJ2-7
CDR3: CASSYGTGRSEQYF
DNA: TGTGCCAGCAGTTACGGGACAGGGAGGAGCGAGCAGTACTTC

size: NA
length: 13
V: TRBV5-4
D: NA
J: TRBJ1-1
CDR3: CASSLKQETEAFF
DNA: TGTGCCAGCAGCTTAAAACAGGAGACTGAAGCTTTCTTT

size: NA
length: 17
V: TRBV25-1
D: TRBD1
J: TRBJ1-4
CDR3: CASSTRQGLATNEKLFF
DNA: TGTGCCAGCAGTACCCGACAGGGGCTTGCAACTAATGAAAAACTGTTTTTT

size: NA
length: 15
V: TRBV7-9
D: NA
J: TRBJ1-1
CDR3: CASTAAKASNTEAFF
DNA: TGTGCCAGCACCGCGGCCAAAGCGTCGAACACTGAAGCTTTCTTT

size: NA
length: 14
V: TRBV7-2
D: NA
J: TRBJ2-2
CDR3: CASRRGENTGELFF
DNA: TGTGCCAGCAGGCGAGGGGAGAACACCGGGGAGCTGTTTTTT

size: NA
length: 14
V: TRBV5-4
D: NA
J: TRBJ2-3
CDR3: CASGLTDYTDTQYF
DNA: TGTGCCAGCGGCCTAACCGATTACACAGATACGCAGTATTTT

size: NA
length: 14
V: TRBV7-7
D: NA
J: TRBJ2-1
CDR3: CASSQDLYYNEQFF
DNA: TGTGCCAGCAGCCAAGATTTGTACTACAATGAGCAGTTCTTC

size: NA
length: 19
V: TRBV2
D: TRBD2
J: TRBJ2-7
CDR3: CASILGPGGLASGAYEQYF
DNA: TGTGCCAGCATACTGGGACCGGGGGGACTAGCAAGTGGGGCCTACGAGCAGTACTTC

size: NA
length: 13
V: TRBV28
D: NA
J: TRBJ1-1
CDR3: CASALHQRTEAFF
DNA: TGTGCCAGCGCCCTACACCAGAGGACTGAAGCTTTCTTT

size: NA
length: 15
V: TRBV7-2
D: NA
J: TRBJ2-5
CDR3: CASSINWGLVETQYF
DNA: TGTGCCAGCAGCATCAACTGGGGGTTAGTGGAGACCCAGTACTTC

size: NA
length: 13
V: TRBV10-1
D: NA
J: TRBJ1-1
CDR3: CASRTNLNTEAFF
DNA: TGCGCCAGCCGGACCAATCTAAACACTGAAGCTTTCTTT

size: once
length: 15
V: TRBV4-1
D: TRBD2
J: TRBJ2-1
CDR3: CASSHGLAGVNEQFF
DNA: TGCGCCAGCAGCCATGGACTAGCGGGAGTGAATGAGCAGTTCTTC

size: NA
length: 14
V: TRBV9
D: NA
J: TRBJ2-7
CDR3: CASSVAGRGYEQYF
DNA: TGTGCCAGCAGCGTAGCTGGCAGGGGCTACGAGCAGTACTTC

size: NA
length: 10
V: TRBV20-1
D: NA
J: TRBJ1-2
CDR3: CTPRGYGYTF
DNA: TGCACCCCCAGAGGATATGGCTACACCTTC

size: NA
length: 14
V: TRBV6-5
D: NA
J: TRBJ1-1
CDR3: CASSPIGYIEQAFF
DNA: TGTGCCAGCAGCCCAATCGGTTACATTGAACAAGCTTTCTTT

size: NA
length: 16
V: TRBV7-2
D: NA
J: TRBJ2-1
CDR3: CASKAGQSPRHNEQFF
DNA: TGTGCCAGCAAGGCGGGACAGAGTCCGCGGCACAATGAGCAGTTCTTC

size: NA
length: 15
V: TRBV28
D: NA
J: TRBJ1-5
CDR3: CASSLSGTKHRPQHF
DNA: TGTGCCAGCAGTTTGTCTGGGACGAAGCATCGGCCCCAGCATTTT

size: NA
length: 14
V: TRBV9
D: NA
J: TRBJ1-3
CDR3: CASSATASGNTIYF
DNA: TGTGCCAGCAGCGCTACAGCCTCTGGAAACACCATATATTTT

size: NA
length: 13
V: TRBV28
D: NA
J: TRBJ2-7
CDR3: CASRHEGIYEQYF
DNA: TGTGCCAGCAGACACGAAGGGATCTACGAGCAGTACTTC

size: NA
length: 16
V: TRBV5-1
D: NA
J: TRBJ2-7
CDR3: CASSLGGKVLVNEQYF
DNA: TGCGCCAGCAGCTTGGGAGGAAAAGTCCTGGTTAACGAGCAGTACTTC